The 9 T cell receptor beta chains reported below all come from one sample, sequenced in a study of blood T cell repertoires in COVID-19. Clones were sequenced by immunoSEQ multiplex PCR, and TCRdb holds only the in-frame ones, with some missing. In the table there are 90,000 to 100,000 clones, 90% of which are singletons. The sample consisted of peripheral blood. All receptors derive from a man aged 45-65 years with acute or convalescent COVID-19.

This chain joins TRBV7-2 and TRBJ2-1; 8 bases line up with TRBD2. The CDR3 spans 15 residues. The V and J ends lost 0 bases and 7 bases, in that order; junction bases with no gene match: 5. CDR1 and CDR2 from the germline V gene are SGHTA and FQGNSA. CDR3 DNA sequence: TGTGCCAGCAGCTTAGCAGGCGGCGGGGGGAATGAGCAGTTCTTC. Amino acid sequence: CASSLAGGGGNEQFF.

The chain employs TRBV4-1 and TRBJ1-1; 7 positions agree with TRBD1. With V trimmed by 2 bases and J by 5 bases, 5 bases remained unmatched. Germline CDR1 is MGHRA and CDR2 is YSYEKL. The CDR3 is 14 amino acids. For the CDR3, the DNA is TGCGCCAGCAGCCAACACAGGGGAAGGACTGAAGCTTTCTTT. It yields the protein CASSQHRGRTEAFF.

The chain carries TRBV14 and TRBJ2-2; D may be TRBD1 (6 bases). Germline CDR1 and CDR2: SGHDN and FVKESK. There are 14 residues in the CDR3. The V and J ends lost 2 bases and 5 bases respectively, with 9 bases between them. The CDR3 loop is CASSQTRGTGELFF. DNA of the CDR3: TGTGCCAGCAGCCAAACTAGGGGGACCGGGGAGCTGTTTTTT.

This chain uses TRBV7-2 with TRBJ1-6; D possibly corresponds to TRBD1 (6 bases). Trimming left V 4 bases short and J 9 bases short, with 16 bases between. In germline, CDR1 is SGHTA, CDR2 FQGNSA. The CDR3 is 15 residues long. The CDR3 reads CASSYRGTSASPLHF. The CDR3 DNA is TGTGCCAGCAGCTACCGAGGGACATCAGCTTCACCCCTCCACTTT.

The chain combines TRBV19 with TRBJ1-1; D unclear. The V end was cut by 6 bases, the J end by 0 bases, with 8 bases between. This CDR3 comprises 13 residues. The germline CDR1 and CDR2 sequences are LNHDA and SQIVND (reference sequence). Here the CDR3 reads CASRQYMNTEAFF. The CDR3 region has the DNA TGTGCCAGTAGACAGTATATGAACACTGAAGCTTTCTTT.

The J gene is TRBJ2-7, the V gene TRBV5-4; D perhaps matches TRBD2 (6 bases). The germline CDR1 and CDR2 sequences are SGHNT and YYREEE (reference sequence). The CDR3 spans 14 residues. Between the trimmed V and J ends, which lost 1 base and 1 base, there was a span of 9 bases. DNA for the CDR3: TGTGCCAGCAGCTTGTCGGGAGCGTCCTACGAGCAGTACTTC. It specifies CASSLSGASYEQYF. The full variable domain, rest sourced from reference TRBV5-4 and TRBJ2-7, is ETGVTQSPTHLIKTRGQQVTLRCSSQSGHNTVSWYQQALGQGPQFIFQYYREEENGRGNFPPRFSGLQFPNYSSELNVNALELDDSALYLCASSLSGASYEQYFGPGTRLTVT.

This chain uses TRBV15 with TRBJ1-6, with 10 nucleotides matching TRBD1. Losses at the gene ends were 5 bases for V and 7 bases for J; bases not matched to a gene: 5. Germline assignment: CDR1 LNHNV and CDR2 YYDKDF (reference sequence). The CDR3 loop spans 15 amino acids. The CDR3 sequence is CATSGDRGPNSPLHF. The DNA of the CDR3 is TGTGCCACCAGCGGGGACAGGGGCCCCAATTCACCCCTCCACTTT. The variable domain in full, with the rest retrieved from reference TRBV15 and TRBJ1-6, is DAMVIQNPRYQVTQFGKPVTLSCSQTLNHNVMYWYQQKSSQAPKLLFHYYDKDFNNEADTPDNFQSRRPNTSFCFLDIRSPGLGDTAMYLCATSGDRGPNSPLHFGNGTRLTVT.

The chain joins TRBV3-1 (or the pseudogene TRBV3-2) to TRBJ2-1; no clear D gene. The CDR3 loop spans 16 amino acids. Trimming took 1 base from V and 0 from J, leaving 10 bases between them. Germline CDR1 is LGHDT and CDR2 is YNNKEL (reference sequence). The CDR3 loop is CASSQAAGRSYNEQFF. Here the CDR3 DNA reads TGTGCCAGCAGCCAAGCCGCCGGTCGCTCCTACAATGAGCAGTTCTTC.

The genes are TRBV6-5 and TRBJ1-3, with D possibly being TRBD1 (6 bases). The V gene's germline CDR1 is MNHEY and CDR2 SVGAGI. The V and J ends lost 6 bases and 1 base respectively, with 7 bases between them. The CDR3 contains 13 residues. The CDR3 bases are TGTGCCAGCAGACAGGGATCTGGAAACACCATATATTTT. Translated, it gives CASRQGSGNTIYF.